What follows describes a single T cell receptor (beta chain). Its specificity is not known. V gave up 8 bases and J gave up 8 bases, with 12 bases separating them. CDR1 KGHSH and CDR2 LQKENI come from the germline V gene. The CDR3 sequence is 12 residues long. This specimen comes from a study of T cells in localized non-small cell lung cancer. The method was immunoSEQ multiplex PCR; TCRdb's version includes in-frame clones alone and lacks a portion of them. Among tens of thousands of clones listed, approximately 88% were seen once. Study-level findings and limits: Those with higher blood T cell density had longer overall survival. Multi-region tumor sequencing was not done, so intratumor heterogeneity could not be excluded. Appearance in adjacent lung was seen for a median 57 of the top 100 tumor clones. The study found T cell clonality highest in uninvolved adjacent lung, above tumor.

Sequencing was performed on peripheral blood mononuclear cells, taken before any cancer treatment. This TCR came from a woman aged 35 to 70 with stage III lung adenocarcinoma. J is TRBJ2-2 and V is TRBV18; D is undetermined. The CDR3 bases are TGTGCCAGCGGGATCACCGAGGGGGAGCTGTTTTTT. Translation gives CASGITEGELFF.